Listed below are T cell receptor beta chains from one sample, sequenced in a study of T cell responses to AZD1222 COVID-19 vaccine. The method was immunoSEQ multiplex PCR; TCRdb's version includes in-frame clones alone and lacks a portion of them. The table includes 100,000 to 150,000 clones, 80% to 95% detected once. Sequenced material: peripheral blood, taken 28 days after the second AZD1222 dose. The source is an adult who received the AZD1222 COVID-19 vaccine. Both conserved end residues are trimmed from each CDR3.

V,CDR3
TRBV28,ASSLTGPDEQF
TRBV11-3,ASSSTTDTQY
TRBV28,ASSSQDRGHYDGDTQY
TRBV11-2,ASSLVKFNEQY
TRBV6-1,ASSAHTGQGTDTQY
TRBV5-1,ASRSGGARDTQY
TRBV19,ASSIRGVYNEQF
TRBV6-2/TRBV6-3,ASSYGSNQPQH
TRBV19,ASSSRAGWETQY
TRBV25-1,ASREGADEKLF
TRBV5-1,ASTAGTTYEQY
TRBV5-1,ASSSSLGEQY
TRBV10-2,ASSESWGRSSNQPQH
TRBV12-3/TRBV12-4,ASSHLRPSEQY
TRBV27,ASSFSRNTEAF
TRBV28,ASNPGTQGTNEKLF
TRBV14,ASSQPDYHYEQY
TRBV19,ASSPETSGTYNEQF
TRBV4-3,ASSLNGGPNTEAF
TRBV13,ASSLGIRSTPTEAF
TRBV4-3,ASSQGSGETQY
TRBV7-9,ASRPDSPYGYT
TRBV4-2,ASSQDSVKGSSYNSPLH
TRBV7-8,ASSLGPPGQTTNYGYT
TRBV7-2,ASSLASGHGTGRQY
TRBV7-2,ASSRTGNTEAF
TRBV5-1,ASSLIGTGESGYT
TRBV14,ASSHAGTPGGYGYT
TRBV27,ASSSSGATNEKLF
TRBV5-6,ASSLAAGASSYNSPLH
TRBV15,ATSRDIRGTLKLF
TRBV7-8,ASSRQRTNEKLF
TRBV7-2,ASSGLSGGEQY
TRBV4-1,ASSQDLGQGGYEQY
TRBV19,ASSISGNSPLH
TRBV20-1,SASPQGRGNQPQH
TRBV4-3,ASSFRTGNYGYT
TRBV27,ASRPMGRETQY
TRBV11-3,ASSLASGQGTYEQY
TRBV5-1,ASSLARQGRGGYT
TRBV28,ASINGGSVEQF
TRBV30,AWSVSTSGSGTQY
TRBV12-3/TRBV12-4,ASSFVTDTEAF
TRBV29-1,SVRGQGATEAF
TRBV7-9,ASSLAGGNSPLH
TRBV6-5,ASMAGAEKLF
TRBV4-2,ASSQDPGLAGEEQF